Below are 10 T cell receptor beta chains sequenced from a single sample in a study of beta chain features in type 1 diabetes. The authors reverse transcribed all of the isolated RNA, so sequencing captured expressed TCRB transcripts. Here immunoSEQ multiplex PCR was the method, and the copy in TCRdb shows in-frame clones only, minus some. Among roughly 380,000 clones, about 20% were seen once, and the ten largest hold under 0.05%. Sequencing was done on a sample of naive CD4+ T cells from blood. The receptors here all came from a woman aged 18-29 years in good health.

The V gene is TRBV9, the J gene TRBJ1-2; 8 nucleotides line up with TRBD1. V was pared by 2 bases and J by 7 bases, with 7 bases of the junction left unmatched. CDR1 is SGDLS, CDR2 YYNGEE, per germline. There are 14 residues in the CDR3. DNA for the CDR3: TGTGCCAGCAGCGTTGACAGGGGCCCCCGTGGCTACACCTTC. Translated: CASSVDRGPRGYTF.

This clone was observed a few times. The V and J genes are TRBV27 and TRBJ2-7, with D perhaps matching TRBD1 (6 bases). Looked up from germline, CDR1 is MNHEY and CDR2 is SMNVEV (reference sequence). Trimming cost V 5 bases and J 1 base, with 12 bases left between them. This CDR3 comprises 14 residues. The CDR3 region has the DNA TGTGCCAGCAGTCCTCGACAGGTTTCCTACGAGCAGTACTTC. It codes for CASSPRQVSYEQYF.

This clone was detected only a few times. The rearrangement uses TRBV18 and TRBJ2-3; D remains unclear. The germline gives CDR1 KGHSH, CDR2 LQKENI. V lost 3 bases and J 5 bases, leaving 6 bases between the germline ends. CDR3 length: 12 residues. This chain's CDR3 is CASSPRRDTQYF. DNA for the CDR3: TGTGCCAGCTCACCGCGGCGAGATACGCAGTATTTT.

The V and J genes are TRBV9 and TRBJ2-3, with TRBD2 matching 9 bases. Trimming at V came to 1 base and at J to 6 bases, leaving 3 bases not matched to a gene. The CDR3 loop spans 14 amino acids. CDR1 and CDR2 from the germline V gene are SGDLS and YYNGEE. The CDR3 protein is CASSVNSGGDTQYF. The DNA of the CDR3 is TGTGCCAGCAGCGTAAATAGCGGGGGCGATACGCAGTATTTT.

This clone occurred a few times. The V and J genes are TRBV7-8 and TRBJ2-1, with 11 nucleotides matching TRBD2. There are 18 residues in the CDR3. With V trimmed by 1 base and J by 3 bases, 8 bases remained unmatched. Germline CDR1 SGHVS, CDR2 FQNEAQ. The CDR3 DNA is TGTGCCAGCAGCTTAGGCCCACTAGCGGGGGATAACTACAATGAGCAGTTCTTC. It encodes CASSLGPLAGDNYNEQFF.

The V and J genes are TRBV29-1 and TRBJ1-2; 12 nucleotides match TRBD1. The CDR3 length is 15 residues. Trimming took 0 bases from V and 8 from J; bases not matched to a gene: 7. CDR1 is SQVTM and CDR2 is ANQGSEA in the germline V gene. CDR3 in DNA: TGCAGCGTTGAAGATCCCGGGACAGGGGGCGTCGGCTACACCTTC. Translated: CSVEDPGTGGVGYTF.

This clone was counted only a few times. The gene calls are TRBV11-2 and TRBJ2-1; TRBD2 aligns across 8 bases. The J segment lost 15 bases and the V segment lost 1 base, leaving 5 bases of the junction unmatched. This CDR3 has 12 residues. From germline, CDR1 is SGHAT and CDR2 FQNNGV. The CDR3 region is CASSLVAGGGFF. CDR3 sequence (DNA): TGTGCCAGCAGCTTAGTTGCGGGAGGAGGGTTCTTC.

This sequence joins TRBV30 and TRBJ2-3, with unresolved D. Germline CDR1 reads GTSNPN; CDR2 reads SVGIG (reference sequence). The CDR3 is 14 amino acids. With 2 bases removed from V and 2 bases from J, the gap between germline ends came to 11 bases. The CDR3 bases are TGTGCCTGGAGTTGGGCGAACCCCACAGATACGCAGTATTTT. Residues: CAWSWANPTDTQYF. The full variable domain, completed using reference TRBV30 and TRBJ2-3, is SQTIHQWPATLVQPVGSPLSLECTVEGTSNPNLYWYRQAAGRGLQLLFYSVGIGQISSEVPQNLSASRPQDRQFILSSKKLLLSDSGFYLCAWSWANPTDTQYFGPGTRLTVL.

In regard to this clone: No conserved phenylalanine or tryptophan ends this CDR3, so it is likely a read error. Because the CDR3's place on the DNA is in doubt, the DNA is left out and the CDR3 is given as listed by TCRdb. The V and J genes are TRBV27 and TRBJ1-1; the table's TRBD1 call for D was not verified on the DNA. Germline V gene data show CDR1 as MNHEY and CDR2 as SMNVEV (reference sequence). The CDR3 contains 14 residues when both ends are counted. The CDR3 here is CASSFYRDDLLGIS.

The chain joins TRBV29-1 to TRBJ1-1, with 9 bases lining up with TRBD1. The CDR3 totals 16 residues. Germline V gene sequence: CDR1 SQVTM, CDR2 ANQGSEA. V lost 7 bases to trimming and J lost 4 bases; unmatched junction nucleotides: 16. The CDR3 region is CSGLPGTGWKGTEAFF. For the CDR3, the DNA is TGCAGCGGTCTCCCCGGGACAGGGTGGAAGGGCACTGAAGCTTTCTTT. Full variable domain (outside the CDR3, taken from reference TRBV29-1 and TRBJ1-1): SAVISQKPSRDICQRGTSLTIQCQVDSQVTMMFWYRQQPGQSLTLIATANQGSEATYESGFVIDKFPISRPNLTFSTLTVSNMSPEDSSIYLCSGLPGTGWKGTEAFFGQGTRLTVV.